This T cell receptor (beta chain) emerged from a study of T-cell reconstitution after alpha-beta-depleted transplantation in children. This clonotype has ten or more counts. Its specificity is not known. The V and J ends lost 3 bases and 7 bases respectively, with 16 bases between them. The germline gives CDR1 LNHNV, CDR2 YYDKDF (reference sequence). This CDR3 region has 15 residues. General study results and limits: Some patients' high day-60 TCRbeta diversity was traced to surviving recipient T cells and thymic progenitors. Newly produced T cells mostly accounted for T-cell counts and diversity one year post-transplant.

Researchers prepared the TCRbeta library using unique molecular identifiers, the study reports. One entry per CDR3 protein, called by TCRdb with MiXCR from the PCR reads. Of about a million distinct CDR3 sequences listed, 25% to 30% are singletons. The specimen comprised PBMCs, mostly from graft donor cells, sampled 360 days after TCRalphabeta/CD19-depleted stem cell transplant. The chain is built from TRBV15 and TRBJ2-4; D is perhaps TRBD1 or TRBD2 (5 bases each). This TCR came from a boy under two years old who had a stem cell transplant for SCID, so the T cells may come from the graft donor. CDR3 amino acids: CATSRKGVGSNIQYF. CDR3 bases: TGTGCCACCAGCAGGAAAGGGGTAGGGAGTAACATTCAGTACTTC.